Below, 2 T cell receptor beta chains from the same sample are listed, as sequenced in a study of T-cell memory formation after mild COVID-19. TCRdb redid the calling of the 5' RACE reads with MiXCR, one entry per CDR3 protein. The sample has 150,000 to 200,000 distinct CDR3 sequences, about 20% seen once. The sequenced material came from PBMCs or a T cell subset sorted from them (not recorded which). The receptors here all came from an adult woman who had mild COVID-19 (a few samples of this study predate the infection). Cell type and time point are not known.

This clonotype was observed many times. J is TRBJ1-2 and V is TRBV29-1; tentative D call: TRBD1 (5 bases). V dropped 2 bases and J dropped 2 bases, with 6 bases sitting between them. CDR3 length equals 12 residues. Per germline, CDR1 SQVTM and CDR2 ANQGSEA. Written as DNA, the CDR3 is TGCAGCGTTGAATGGGGGAACTATGGCTACACCTTC. Amino acid sequence: CSVEWGNYGYTF.

Only a few counts were recorded for this clonotype. The chain has TRBV12-3 or TRBV12-4 and TRBJ1-5; D is unclear. The CDR3 loop spans 15 amino acids. V was clipped by 5 bases and J by 0 bases, with 11 bases between them. DNA for the CDR3: TGTGCCAGCAGTCTTGGGGAATATAGCAATCAGCCCCAGCATTTT. This gives the protein CASSLGEYSNQPQHF.